These T cell receptor beta chains were read from a single sample in a study of T cell repertoires in cytomegalovirus infection. TCRdb processed the reads anew with MiXCR; each CDR3 protein has one entry. The table has approximately 76,000 distinct CDR3 sequences, more than 3% seen once. Material: PBMCs. Receptors originate from a human donor in good health (CMV status not recorded). Some clones in this sample may be carry-over from other donors' samples. CDR3s include the opening cysteine and the closing phenylalanine or tryptophan. A D gene is named only where the DNA matches it firmly. Size is omitted from some rows. Given values are once, few, many or a class for expanded clones.

clone size	V gene	J gene	CDR3 length	D gene	CDR3 DNA	CDR3 protein
many	TRBV7-2	TRBJ1-2	16	-	TGTGCCAGCAGCTTCGAAAACAGGGTGCCCTACTATGGCTACACCTTC	CASSFENRVPYYGYTF
many	TRBV7-2	TRBJ2-7	12	-	TGTGCCAGCAGCCCGGGTGGTGGGGTACAGTACTTC	CASSPGGGVQYF
many	TRBV12-3/TRBV12-4	TRBJ1-3	14	TRBD1	TGTGCCAGCAGTTCTACAGGGGTAGTAAACACCATATATTTT	CASSSTGVVNTIYF
many	TRBV20-1	TRBJ1-2	14	-	TGCAGTGCTAGAGATCTTTCCGGGCGGGATGGCTACACCTTC	CSARDLSGRDGYTF
many	TRBV2	TRBJ1-5	15	-	TGTGCCAGCAGTGACGGCAGGGGTCCCAATCAGCCCCAGCATTTT	CASSDGRGPNQPQHF
many	TRBV9	TRBJ2-7	15	-	TGTGCCAGCAGCTTCTCTCCCTCTCCGGGCGCCGAGCAGTACTTC	CASSFSPSPGAEQYF
many	TRBV5-4	TRBJ1-6	18	TRBD1	TGTGCCAGCAGCTTGGGTACCAGGGGGAGCTCCTATAATTCACCCCTCCACTTT	CASSLGTRGSSYNSPLHF
many	TRBV7-9	TRBJ1-2	12	-	TGTGCCAGCAGCAACGGAAGGGTTGGCTACACCTTC	CASSNGRVGYTF
many	TRBV7-8	TRBJ2-7	14	-	TGTGCCAGCAGCCTAGGGTTTTCCCACTACGAGCAGTACTTC	CASSLGFSHYEQYF
many	TRBV5-4	TRBJ1-1	15	TRBD1	TGTGCCAGCAGCGCGGGGACAGGGTCGGACACTGAAGCTTTCTTT	CASSAGTGSDTEAFF
many	TRBV7-6	TRBJ2-1	14	-	TGTGCCAGCAGCTTGCGGGGAAACTACAATGAGCAGTTCTTC	CASSLRGNYNEQFF
many	TRBV7-2	TRBJ2-1	16	TRBD2	TGTGCCAGCAGCTTAGGGCTAGCGGGGGGCCAAAATGAGCAGTTCTTC	CASSLGLAGGQNEQFF
medium-sized	TRBV7-8	TRBJ1-1	13	-	TGTGCCAGCAGCTTACAGGGTAGCACTGAAGCTTTCTTT	CASSLQGSTEAFF
many	TRBV14	TRBJ2-5	15	-	TGTGCCAGCAGCCAAGATGGGCAGCTCCAAGAGACCCAGTACTTC	CASSQDGQLQETQYF
many	TRBV7-9	TRBJ1-6	13	-	TGTGCCAGCAGGGACGACAGAAATTCACCCCTCCACTTT	CASRDDRNSPLHF
many	TRBV10-3	TRBJ2-7	15	-	TGTGCCATCAGTGAGGGGACGGGACGCCGAAAAGAGCAGTACTTC	CAISEGTGRRKEQYF
many	TRBV7-2	TRBJ2-3	18	TRBD2	TGTGCCAGCAGCATACGCCGCGGACTAGCGGGGAGCACAGATACGCAGTATTTT	CASSIRRGLAGSTDTQYF
many	TRBV4-2	TRBJ2-3	16	TRBD2	TGTGCCAGCAGCCAAGATGCGGGAGGGGGTGCAGATACGCAGTATTTT	CASSQDAGGGADTQYF
many	TRBV12-3/TRBV12-4	TRBJ2-1	20	TRBD2	TGTGCCAGCACTACCCGCCTACTAGGGGCTAGCGGGGGACCCTACAATGAGCAGTTCTTC	CASTTRLLGASGGPYNEQFF
many	TRBV12-5	TRBJ1-2	19	-	TGTGCTAGTGGTTTGTCGGCGGGGGCGGCAGGGTCGAAAGGATATGGCTACACCTTC	CASGLSAGAAGSKGYGYTF
many	TRBV6-1	TRBJ2-7	13	-	TGTGCCAGCACAACATACCTCTCCTACGAGCAGTACTTC	CASTTYLSYEQYF
many	TRBV20-1	TRBJ2-7	15	TRBD1	TGCAGTGCTAGCCCCCGGGACAGGGTCTCCTACGAGCAGTACTTC	CSASPRDRVSYEQYF
many	TRBV4-3	TRBJ1-3	14	-	TGCGCCAGCAGCCCTGGGACGGATGGAAACACCATATATTTT	CASSPGTDGNTIYF
many	TRBV12-3/TRBV12-4	TRBJ2-2	15	-	TGTGCCAGCAGTTTCGGGGGAGCTACCACCGGGGAGCTGTTTTTT	CASSFGGATTGELFF
many	TRBV2	TRBJ2-1	11	-	TGTGCCAGCAGTGAAAGGGATGAGCAGTTCTTC	CASSERDEQFF
many	TRBV28	TRBJ1-1	15	-	TGTGCCAGCATCCCCCATGGCGCTGTGAACACTGAAGCTTTCTTT	CASIPHGAVNTEAFF
many	TRBV6-2/TRBV6-3	TRBJ2-1	14	-	TGTGCCAGCAGTACTAGCAACTCCTACAATGAGCAGTTCTTC	CASSTSNSYNEQFF
many	TRBV7-9	TRBJ2-1	14	TRBD1	TGTGCCAGCATACAGGGGGCGGCGTACAATGAGCAGTTCTTC	CASIQGAAYNEQFF
many	TRBV3-1	TRBJ2-3	15	TRBD1	TGTGCCAGCAGCCAAGTAGGGACAGGGTCAGATACGCAGTATTTT	CASSQVGTGSDTQYF
many	TRBV4-1	TRBJ1-1	16	-	TGCGCCAGCAGCCAAGATTACCCAGGGAGGAACACTGAAGCTTTCTTT	CASSQDYPGRNTEAFF
many	TRBV5-1	TRBJ1-1	16	TRBD1	TGCGCCAGCAGCTCCCGGGACAGGGCACCTAACACTGAAGCTTTCTTT	CASSSRDRAPNTEAFF
many	TRBV28	TRBJ1-4	14	-	TGTGCCAGCAGTAGACTGCTTCGGGGGGAAAAACTGTTTTTT	CASSRLLRGEKLFF
many	TRBV12-3/TRBV12-4	TRBJ2-7	12	-	TGTGCCAGCAGTAGGGACACCTACGAGCAGTACTTC	CASSRDTYEQYF
many	TRBV6-6	TRBJ1-1	11	-	TGTGCCAGCAGTTTCAAAGGGAACGCTTTCTTT	CASSFKGNAFF
many	TRBV6-2/TRBV6-3	TRBJ2-6	14	-	TGTGCCAGCAGTTACCCCCCTGGGGCCAACGTCCTGACTTTC	CASSYPPGANVLTF
-	TRBV7-2	TRBJ2-7	13	-	TGTGCCAGCAGCATTTCTAAATACTACGAGCAGTACTTC	CASSISKYYEQYF
many	TRBV30	TRBJ2-3	15	-	TGTGCCTGGAGTGTAGCGGTAGTCATCCCAGATACGCAGTATTTT	CAWSVAVVIPDTQYF
many	TRBV14	TRBJ1-2	15	TRBD1	TGTGCCAGCAGCCAAGTGGGGACAGCCGGGCATGGCTACACCTTC	CASSQVGTAGHGYTF
many	TRBV11-2	TRBJ1-1	13	-	TGTGCCAGCAGCATCGGCGGGGGCACTGAAGCTTTCTTT	CASSIGGGTEAFF
many	TRBV7-2	TRBJ1-1	13	-	TGTGCCAGCAGCTTTGGAACACTAAGCGAAGCTTTCTTT	CASSFGTLSEAFF
many	TRBV10-3	TRBJ1-2	15	-	TGTGCCATCAGCAGCAGAGTCGGACAGAGCTATGGCTACACCTTC	CAISSRVGQSYGYTF
many	TRBV20-1	TRBJ1-5	13	-	TGCAGTGCAGAAGGACAGTCCTATCAGCCCCAGCATTTT	CSAEGQSYQPQHF
many	TRBV28	TRBJ2-4	15	-	TGTGCCAGCAGCCCTAGGTTACTAGCCAAAAACATTCAGTACTTC	CASSPRLLAKNIQYF
many	TRBV7-2	TRBJ2-7	17	TRBD2	TGTGCCAGCAGCTTAGAGGGGTCTAGCGGGGCCCCCTACGAGCAGTACTTC	CASSLEGSSGAPYEQYF
many	TRBV12-3/TRBV12-4	TRBJ2-2	12	-	TGTGCCAGCAGACTTAACACCGGGGAGCTGTTTTTT	CASRLNTGELFF
many	TRBV12-3/TRBV12-4	TRBJ1-1	16	-	TGTGCCAGCAGCCTCAGGGTTTCCAAACAGGGCACTGAAGCTTTCTTT	CASSLRVSKQGTEAFF
many	TRBV20-1	TRBJ2-5	12	-	TGCAGTGCTCGGGGCACAGTCGAGACCCAGTACTTC	CSARGTVETQYF
many	TRBV19	TRBJ2-2	12	-	TGTGCCAGTAGTATGGGGGGCGGGGAGCTGTTTTTT	CASSMGGGELFF
many	TRBV24-1	TRBJ1-1	13	-	TGTGCCACCAGTGATTTGATGGGGACTGAAGCTTTCTTT	CATSDLMGTEAFF
many	TRBV12-3/TRBV12-4	TRBJ1-6	15	-	TGTGCCAGCAAACCAGGGAGCTCCTATAATTCACCCCTCCACTTT	CASKPGSSYNSPLHF
many	TRBV12-3/TRBV12-4	TRBJ1-1	11	-	TGTGCCAGCTCGTTCTACACTGAAGCTTTCTTT	CASSFYTEAFF
many	TRBV7-8	TRBJ2-1	15	-	TGTGCCAGCAGCCTCCCATTGAGTTCCTACAATGAGCAGTTCTTC	CASSLPLSSYNEQFF
many	TRBV6-5	TRBJ2-7	13	-	TGTGCCAGCAGTTCGCATTTGAGGGGCGAGCAGTACTTC	CASSSHLRGEQYF
many	TRBV7-2	TRBJ1-1	11	-	TGTGCCAGCAGCTTGAAGAACGAAGCTTTCTTT	CASSLKNEAFF
many	TRBV7-6	TRBJ2-7	15	TRBD1	TGTGCCAGCAGCTTAGCCGGACAGGGCATAGGCGAGCAGTACTTC	CASSLAGQGIGEQYF
many	TRBV12-3/TRBV12-4	TRBJ2-1	16	-	TGTGCCAGCAAACCCCGAGTCGTGGGGAGTGGAAATGAGCAGTTCTTC	CASKPRVVGSGNEQFF
many	TRBV7-9	TRBJ2-3	18	TRBD2	TGTGCCAGCAGCGACGGGACTAGCGGGAGCTCTAGCACAGATACGCAGTATTTT	CASSDGTSGSSSTDTQYF
many	TRBV15	TRBJ1-5	15	-	TGTGCCACCAGCAGAGAGTCGGGGACTCATCAGCCCCAGCATTTT	CATSRESGTHQPQHF
many	TRBV7-6	TRBJ2-7	15	TRBD2	TGTGCCAGCAGCTCCCTCCAGCGGGGCTTCTACGAGCAGTACTTC	CASSSLQRGFYEQYF
many	TRBV6-2/TRBV6-3	TRBJ1-6	14	-	TGTGCCAGCAGACTGGGGTCAGGGAATTCACCCCTCCACTTT	CASRLGSGNSPLHF